This T cell receptor beta chain was observed in a study of blood T cell repertoires in COVID-19. Study-wide context: From the United States, Italy and Spain came samples of acute and convalescent COVID-19.

CDR1 SGHRS and CDR2 YFSETQ come from the germline V gene. CDR3 length: 16 residues. J lost 4 bases, V lost 4 bases, and 9 bases had no gene match. Method: immunoSEQ multiplex PCR; TCRdb's copy keeps in-frame clones and lacks some. The profile shows fewer than 350,000 clones, roughly 90% of them singletons. The rearrangement links TRBV5-1 to TRBJ1-5; 9 bases match TRBD1. This clonotype was obtained from a woman aged 40 to 50 who had recovered from COVID-19. Sequencing was performed on PBMCs or T cells enriched from blood (not recorded which). CDR3 loop: CASSPISGTGNQPQHF. The DNA for the CDR3 is TGCGCCAGCAGCCCTATATCCGGGACAGGGAATCAGCCCCAGCATTTT.